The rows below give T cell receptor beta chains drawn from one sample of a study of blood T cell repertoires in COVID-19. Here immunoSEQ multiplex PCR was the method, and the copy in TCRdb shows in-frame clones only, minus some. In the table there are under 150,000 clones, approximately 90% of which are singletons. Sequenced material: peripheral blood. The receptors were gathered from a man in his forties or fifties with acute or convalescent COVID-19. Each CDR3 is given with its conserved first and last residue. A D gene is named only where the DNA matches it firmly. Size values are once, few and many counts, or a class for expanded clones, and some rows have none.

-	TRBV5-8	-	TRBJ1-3	CASSPGTISGNTIYF	TGTGCCAGCAGCCCAGGGACAATCTCTGGAAACACCATATATTTT
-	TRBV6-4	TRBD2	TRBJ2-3	CASSQAGGPFGDTQYF	TGTGCCAGCAGTCAAGCGGGAGGGCCATTTGGAGATACGCAGTATTTT
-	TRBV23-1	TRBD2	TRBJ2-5	CASSQPRGGAQETQYF	TGCGCCAGCAGTCAACCAAGGGGAGGGGCCCAAGAGACCCAGTACTTC
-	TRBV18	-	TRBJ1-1	CASSPRAGLDTEAFF	TGTGCCAGCTCACCACGGGCAGGTTTGGACACTGAAGCTTTCTTT
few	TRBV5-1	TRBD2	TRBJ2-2	CASSFAGSVAGVGGELFF	TGCGCCAGCAGCTTCGCGGGTTCGGTAGCGGGAGTAGGCGGGGAGCTGTTTTTT
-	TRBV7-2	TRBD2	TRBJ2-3	CASSRGTRRGDTQYF	TGTGCCAGCAGCCGTGGGACTAGGAGGGGAGATACGCAGTATTTT
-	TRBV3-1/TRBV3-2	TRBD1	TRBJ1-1	CASSPGQSNTEAFF	TGTGCCAGCAGCCCGGGACAGTCAAACACTGAAGCTTTCTTT
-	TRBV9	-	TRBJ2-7	CASSVVTSTHGGNMERGQYF	TGTGCCAGCAGCGTAGTAACGTCTACTCATGGAGGGAACATGGAACGAGGGCAGTACTTC
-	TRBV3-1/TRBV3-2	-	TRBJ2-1	CASSQVDGQFF	TGTGCCAGCAGCCAAGTAGATGGGCAGTTCTTC
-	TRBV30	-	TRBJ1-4	CAWSVLGGELFF	TGTGCCTGGAGTGTACTAGGGGGGGAACTGTTTTTT
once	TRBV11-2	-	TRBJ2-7	CASSFRVIADEQYF	TGTGCCAGCAGCTTCCGGGTTATTGCGGACGAGCAGTACTTC
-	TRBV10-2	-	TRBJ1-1	CASSGRGRNTEAFF	TGCGCCAGCAGTGGGCGGGGTAGGAACACTGAAGCTTTCTTT
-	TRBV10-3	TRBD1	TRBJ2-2	CAIGGQATGELFF	TGTGCCATCGGGGGACAGGCCACCGGGGAGCTGTTTTTT
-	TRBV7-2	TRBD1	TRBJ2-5	CASSTGTGGTETQYF	TGTGCCAGCAGCACAGGGACAGGGGGTACTGAGACCCAGTACTTC
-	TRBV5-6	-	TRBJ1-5	CASAKGGRYQPQHF	TGTGCCAGCGCAAAGGGGGGGCGGTACCAGCCCCAGCATTTT
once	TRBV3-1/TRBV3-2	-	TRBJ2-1	CASSLLAVEQFF	TGTGCCAGCAGCCTCCTTGCGGTTGAGCAGTTCTTC
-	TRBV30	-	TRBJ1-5	CAWSRGTGNQPQHF	TGTGCCTGGAGTAGGGGAACGGGCAATCAGCCCCAGCATTTT
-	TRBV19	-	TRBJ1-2	CASSEYRAYGYTF	TGTGCCAGTAGTGAATACAGGGCCTATGGCTACACCTTC
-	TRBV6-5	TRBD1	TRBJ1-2	CASRRQGGNYGYTF	TGTGCCAGCAGGCGACAGGGCGGCAACTATGGCTACACCTTC
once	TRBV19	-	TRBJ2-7	CASSLDIGYEQYF	TGTGCCAGTAGTCTGGACATTGGCTACGAGCAGTACTTC
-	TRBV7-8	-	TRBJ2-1	CASSLGRLGPSGQFF	TGTGCCAGCAGCTTAGGCCGACTAGGGCCCTCGGGGCAGTTCTTC
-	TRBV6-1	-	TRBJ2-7	CASSEDFRRSYEQYF	TGTGCCAGCAGTGAGGACTTCCGTCGCTCCTACGAGCAGTACTTC
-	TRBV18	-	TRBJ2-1	CASSPRLGEQFF	TGTGCCAGCTCACCGCGTCTCGGGGAGCAGTTCTTC
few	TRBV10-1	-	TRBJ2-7	CASSERGTADYEQYF	TGCGCCAGCAGTGAGCGGGGGACGGCAGACTACGAGCAGTACTTC
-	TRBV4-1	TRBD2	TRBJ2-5	CASSHLAGGYQETQYF	TGCGCCAGCAGCCATCTAGCGGGAGGGTACCAAGAGACCCAGTACTTC
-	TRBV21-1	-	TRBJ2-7	CASSPWTGVFSHEQYF	TGTGCCAGCAGCCCATGGACAGGGGTTTTTTCCCACGAGCAGTACTTC
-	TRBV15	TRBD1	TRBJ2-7	CATSNRQGYEQYF	TGTGCCACCAGCAACCGACAGGGCTACGAGCAGTACTTC
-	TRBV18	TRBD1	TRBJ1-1	CASSPPGGTNTEAFF	TGTGCCAGCTCACCCCCAGGGGGCACCAACACTGAAGCTTTCTTT
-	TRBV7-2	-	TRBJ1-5	CASSLGGAGDEPQHF	TGTGCCAGCAGCTTAGGAGGGGCAGGGGATGAGCCCCAGCATTTT